These T cell receptor beta chains were read from a single sample in a study of shared clonotypes between healthy human individuals. TCRdb keeps only in-frame clones here, not all; method: immunoSEQ multiplex PCR. Here the sample spans some 630,000 clones, around 72% being singletons. The sample was memory CD4+ T cells sorted from blood. Source of these receptors: a woman in her 30s in good health. Each CDR3 is given with its conserved first and last residue. The D gene is left open where the match is weak.

v_call: TRBV5-4
d_call: TRBD2
cdr3_length: 15
j_call: TRBJ2-3
cdr3_aa: CASSLVSGGSDTQYF

v_call: TRBV15
d_call: TRBD2
cdr3_length: 14
j_call: TRBJ2-1
cdr3_aa: CATSKSGAYNEQFF

v_call: TRBV4-1
d_call: TRBD1
cdr3_length: 18
j_call: TRBJ2-4
cdr3_aa: CASSQGPTGGLAKNIQYF

v_call: TRBV10-3
d_call: TRBD2
cdr3_length: 17
j_call: TRBJ2-1
cdr3_aa: CAISESTSGNSYNEQFF

v_call: TRBV19
d_call: NA
cdr3_length: 14
j_call: TRBJ1-5
cdr3_aa: CASRTGGGNQPQHF

v_call: TRBV19
d_call: NA
cdr3_length: 16
j_call: TRBJ2-5
cdr3_aa: CASSITGGGRQETQYF

v_call: TRBV29-1
d_call: NA
cdr3_length: 14
j_call: TRBJ2-6
cdr3_aa: CSASGTSGANVLTF

v_call: TRBV6-1
d_call: TRBD1
cdr3_length: 14
j_call: TRBJ1-1
cdr3_aa: CASSVATGGTEAFF

v_call: TRBV15
d_call: NA
cdr3_length: 16
j_call: TRBJ2-3
cdr3_aa: CATSRETLANTDTQYF

v_call: TRBV2
d_call: NA
cdr3_length: 14
j_call: TRBJ2-7
cdr3_aa: CASASQDSRSEQYF

v_call: TRBV6-6
d_call: TRBD1
cdr3_length: 14
j_call: TRBJ1-1
cdr3_aa: CASSYPETGAEAFF

v_call: TRBV7-9
d_call: NA
cdr3_length: 13
j_call: TRBJ2-5
cdr3_aa: CASSQPPGETQYF

v_call: TRBV5-1
d_call: TRBD2
cdr3_length: 14
j_call: TRBJ2-1
cdr3_aa: CASRDLAGINEQFF

v_call: TRBV7-8
d_call: TRBD1
cdr3_length: 14
j_call: TRBJ2-1
cdr3_aa: CASSLTGYKNEQFF

v_call: TRBV6-6
d_call: TRBD1
cdr3_length: 15
j_call: TRBJ1-1
cdr3_aa: CASTLGGQRNTEAFF

v_call: TRBV19
d_call: TRBD1
cdr3_length: 15
j_call: TRBJ2-5
cdr3_aa: CASSLGQGAFETQYF

v_call: TRBV14
d_call: NA
cdr3_length: 14
j_call: TRBJ2-7
cdr3_aa: CASSASWRGSEQYF

v_call: TRBV2
d_call: NA
cdr3_length: 15
j_call: TRBJ1-1
cdr3_aa: CASTQVKGLGTEAFF

v_call: TRBV9
d_call: TRBD2
cdr3_length: 13
j_call: TRBJ2-1
cdr3_aa: CASSFSVAGEQFF

v_call: TRBV11-2
d_call: NA
cdr3_length: 16
j_call: TRBJ1-1
cdr3_aa: CASSLGVGGFDTEAFF